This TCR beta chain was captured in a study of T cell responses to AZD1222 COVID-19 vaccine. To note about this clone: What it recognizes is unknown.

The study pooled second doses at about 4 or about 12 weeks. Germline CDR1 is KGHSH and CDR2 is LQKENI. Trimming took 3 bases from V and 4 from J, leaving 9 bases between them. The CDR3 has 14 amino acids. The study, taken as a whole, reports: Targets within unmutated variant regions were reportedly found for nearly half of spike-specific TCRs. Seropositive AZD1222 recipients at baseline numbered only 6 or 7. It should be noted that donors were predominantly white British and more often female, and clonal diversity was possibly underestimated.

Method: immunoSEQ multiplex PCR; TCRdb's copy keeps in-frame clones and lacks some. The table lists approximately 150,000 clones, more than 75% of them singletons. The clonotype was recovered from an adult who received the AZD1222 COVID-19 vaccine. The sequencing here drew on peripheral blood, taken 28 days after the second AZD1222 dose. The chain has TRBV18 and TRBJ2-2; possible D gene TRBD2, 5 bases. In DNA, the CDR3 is TGTGCCAGCTCACCGTGGAGGTCCACCGGGGAGCTGTTTTTT. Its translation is CASSPWRSTGELFF.